This record concerns one T cell receptor (beta chain) sequence. Study processing details: Counts of nucleated cells, estimated from reference gene primer amplification, were obtained. The method was immunoSEQ multiplex PCR; TCRdb's version includes in-frame clones alone and lacks a portion of them. V and J calls and clone size follow that table, whereas D and trimming were derived from the DNA. The sample includes fewer than 200,000 clones, roughly 85% of them seen just once. The record originates from a study of blood T cell repertoires in COVID-19. Trimming cost V 4 bases and J 6 bases, with 19 bases left between them. Germline V gene sequence: CDR1 LNHNV, CDR2 YYDKDF (reference sequence). CDR3 length equals 16 residues.

Source material: peripheral blood. This sequence joins TRBV15 and TRBJ2-1, with D possibly TRBD2 on 6 matching bases. The clonotype originates from a man in his forties or fifties with acute or convalescent COVID-19. CDR3 amino acids: CATSTGGDWGINEQFF. The CDR3 DNA is TGTGCCACCAGCACTGGAGGGGACTGGGGAATCAATGAGCAGTTCTTC.